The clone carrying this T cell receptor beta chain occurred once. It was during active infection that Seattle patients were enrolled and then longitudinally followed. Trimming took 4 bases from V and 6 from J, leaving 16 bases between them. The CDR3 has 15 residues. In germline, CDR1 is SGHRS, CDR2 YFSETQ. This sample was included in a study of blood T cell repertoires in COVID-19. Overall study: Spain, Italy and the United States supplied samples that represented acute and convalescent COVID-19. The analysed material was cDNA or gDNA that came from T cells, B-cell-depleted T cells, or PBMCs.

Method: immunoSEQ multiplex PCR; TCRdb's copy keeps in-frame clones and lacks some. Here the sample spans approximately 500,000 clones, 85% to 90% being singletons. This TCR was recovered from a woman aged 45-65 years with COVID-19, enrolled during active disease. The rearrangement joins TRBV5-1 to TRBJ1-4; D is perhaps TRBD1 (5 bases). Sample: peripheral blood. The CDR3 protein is CASSLEGDSHEKLFF. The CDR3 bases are TGCGCCAGCAGCCTAGAAGGGGATTCCCATGAAAAACTGTTTTTT.